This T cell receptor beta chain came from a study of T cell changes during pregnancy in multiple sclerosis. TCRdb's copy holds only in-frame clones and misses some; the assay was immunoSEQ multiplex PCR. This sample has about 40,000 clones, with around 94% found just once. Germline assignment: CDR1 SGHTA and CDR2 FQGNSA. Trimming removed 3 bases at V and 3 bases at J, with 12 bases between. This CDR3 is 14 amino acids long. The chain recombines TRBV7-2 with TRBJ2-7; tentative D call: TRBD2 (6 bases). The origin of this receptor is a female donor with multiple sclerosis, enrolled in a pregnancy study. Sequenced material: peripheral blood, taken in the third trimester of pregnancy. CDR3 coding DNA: TGTGCCAGCAGCTTTGGGGGGAATCGCTACGAGCAGTACTTC. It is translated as CASSFGGNRYEQYF. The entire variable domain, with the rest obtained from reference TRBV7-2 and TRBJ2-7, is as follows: GAGVSQSPSNKVTEKGKDVELRCDPISGHTALYWYRQSLGQGLEFLIYFQGNSAPDKSGLPSDRFSAERTGGSVSTLTIQRTQQEDSAVYLCASSFGGNRYEQYFGPGTRLTVT.